The clone carrying this T cell receptor (beta chain) turned up a few times. The antigen remains unidentified. TCRdb re-called the RT-PCR reads through MiXCR, storing one row per CDR3 protein. This sample carries about 780,000 distinct CDR3 sequences, less than 20% of them seen once, and the ten largest clones take 11%. The entry originates in a study of response to subunit inactivated influenza vaccine. Findings and caveats of the study: Each seasonal influenza vaccination recruits few new T cells, the authors suggested.

Germline CDR1 DFQATT, CDR2 SNEGSKA (reference sequence). V lost 0 bases and J 6 bases, leaving 9 bases between the germline ends. The CDR3 covers 13 residues. The sequence was obtained from a man aged 50 to 60 who received an inactivated influenza vaccine. Sequencing was performed on PBMCs from blood, taken about 5 days after vaccination. This rearrangement joins TRBV20-1 to TRBJ1-5; no firm D call. The CDR3 DNA reads as TGCAGTGCTAGAGATCCGGCGGTTCAGCCCCAGCATTTT. The encoded protein is CSARDPAVQPQHF.